Each of the 24 T cell receptor beta chains below was sequenced from the same sample in a study of blood T cell repertoires in COVID-19. Sequencing used immunoSEQ multiplex PCR; TCRdb keeps in-frame clones, though not all of them. The sample lists over 150,000 clones; roughly 80% were seen once. Sequencing was done on a sample of peripheral blood. All receptors come from a man aged 18 to 35 with active or convalescent COVID-19.

The gene calls are TRBV5-5 and TRBJ1-2; D possibly corresponds to TRBD1 (5 bases). V was clipped by 3 bases and J by 1 base, with 7 bases between them. This CDR3 has 13 amino acids. The V gene's germline CDR1 is SGHKS and CDR2 YYEKEE (reference sequence). The CDR3 coding sequence is TGTGCCAGCAGCTCTAGGGGTAACTATGGCTACACCTTC. This gives the protein CASSSRGNYGYTF.

Written as DNA, the CDR3 is TGTGCCAGCTCTTGGCGGGGGGGAGAGCAGTTCTTC. It encodes CASSWRGGEQFF. This chain links TRBV27 with TRBJ2-1; TRBD2 aligns across 9 bases. CDR3 size: 12 residues. Germline V CDR1 and CDR2: MNHEY, SMNVEV (reference sequence). V lost 8 bases and J lost 10; bases outside the gene matches: 6.

This chain uses TRBV6-5 with TRBJ2-2, with a possible D match to TRBD2 (6 bases). Between the trimmed V and J ends, which lost 5 bases and 5 bases, there was a span of 12 bases. Germline values: CDR1 MNHEY, CDR2 SVGAGI. CDR3 length: 14 amino acids. The CDR3 DNA is TGTGCCAGCAGTCGGGTGGGGACTACCGGGGAGCTGTTTTTT. It is translated as CASSRVGTTGELFF.

The chain employs TRBV30 and TRBJ1-4, with TRBD1 identical over 9 bases. The length of the CDR3 is 12 residues. V trimming: 7 bases; J trimming: 8 bases; junction bases outside the gene matches: 5. Germline V gene lookup returns CDR1 GTSNPN and CDR2 SVGIG (reference sequence). The CDR3 reads CALDRGREKLFF. DNA of the CDR3: TGTGCCTTGGACAGGGGACGCGAAAAACTGTTTTTT.

The chain links TRBV12-3 or TRBV12-4 to TRBJ1-1; 7 positions match TRBD1. V trimming: 6 bases; J trimming: 3 bases; junction bases outside the gene matches: 4. The length of the CDR3 is 13 residues. The CDR3 coding sequence is TGTGCCAGCAGCCTAGACAGGGACACTGAAGCTTTCTTT. It encodes CASSLDRDTEAFF.

This clone was seen a few times. The gene calls are TRBV4-2 and TRBJ1-1, with D possibly TRBD1 on 6 matching bases. The CDR3 covers 16 residues. Germline lookup yields CDR1 LGHNA and CDR2 YNFKEQ. Trimming took off 3 bases at V and 0 bases at J, with 14 bases between the two ends. CDR3 in amino acids: CASSHGQPIMNTEAFF. The DNA for the CDR3 is TGTGCCAGCAGCCACGGACAGCCTATTATGAACACTGAAGCTTTCTTT.

The chain recombines TRBV6-5 with TRBJ2-6, with D hard to call. This CDR3 has 15 residues. Germline V lookup: CDR1 MNHEY, CDR2 SVGAGI. The V end lost 6 bases, the J end lost 0 bases, and 9 bases lay between the germline ends. This CDR3 reads CASRKQSSGANVLTF. In DNA, the CDR3 is TGTGCCAGCAGGAAACAGAGCTCTGGGGCCAACGTCCTGACTTTC.

The sample holds a few counts of this clone. The chain couples TRBV3-1 (or the pseudogene TRBV3-2) to TRBJ1-6; 7 nucleotides match TRBD1. CDR3 length: 16 amino acids. The V segment lost 2 bases and the J segment 14 bases; nucleotides outside the gene matches: 15. Germline assignment: CDR1 LGHDT and CDR2 YNNKEL (reference sequence). For the CDR3, the DNA is TGTGCCAGCAGCCAACACACCGGGACAGCGCCCTTCTCCCTCCACTTT. It translates to CASSQHTGTAPFSLHF.

The genes are TRBV13 and TRBJ1-5; perhaps TRBD1 as D (5 bases). The V and J ends lost 4 bases and 1 base respectively, with 8 bases between them. The CDR3 is 14 amino acids. Germline loops: CDR1 PRHDT, CDR2 FYEKMQ (reference sequence). The DNA for the CDR3 is TGTGCCAGCAGCTCCCGACAGAGCAATCAGCCCCAGCATTTT. Translated, it gives CASSSRQSNQPQHF.

This clone appeared once. The rearrangement links TRBV11-2 to TRBJ2-7; tentative D call: TRBD1 (6 bases). The V gene lost 0 bases and the J gene lost 3 bases, with 12 bases spanning the gap. The CDR3 is 15 residues long. Per the germline V gene, CDR1 is SGHAT and CDR2 is FQNNGV. The CDR3: CASSLDLYRDYEQYF. In nucleotides, the CDR3 is TGTGCCAGCAGCTTAGATCTTTACAGGGACTACGAGCAGTACTTC.

The J gene is TRBJ2-7, the V gene TRBV11-2; no clear D gene. Between the trimmed V and J ends, which lost 5 bases and 2 bases, there was a span of 13 bases. The CDR3 is made up of 14 amino acids. Germline CDR1 reads SGHAT; CDR2 reads FQNNGV. The CDR3 is CASSPPAVPYEQYF. Here the CDR3 DNA reads TGTGCCAGCAGCCCCCCGGCGGTACCCTACGAGCAGTACTTC. The entire variable domain, with the rest obtained from reference TRBV11-2 and TRBJ2-7, is as follows: EAGVAQSPRYKIIEKRQSVAFWCNPISGHATLYWYQQILGQGPKLLIQFQNNGVVDDSQLPKDRFSAERLKGVDSTLKIQPAKLEDSAVYLCASSPPAVPYEQYFGPGTRLTVT.

V is TRBV3-1 (or the pseudogene TRBV3-2) and J is TRBJ1-6; D may be TRBD1 (5 bases). The CDR3 totals 13 residues. V lost 4 bases, J lost 9 bases, and 10 bases lay in between. The germline gives CDR1 LGHDT, CDR2 YNNKEL (reference sequence). CDR3 sequence reads: CASSRQGGSPLHF. CDR3 nucleotides: TGTGCCAGCAGCCGTCAGGGAGGTTCACCCCTCCACTTT.

The sample holds a few counts of this clone. V usage is TRBV23-1 and J usage is TRBJ1-5; the D gene is possibly TRBD1 (5 bases). TRBV23-1 falls under the ORF class, with uncertain function. Trimming stripped 9 bases from V and 1 base from J, with 19 bases between. CDR3 length: 16 amino acids. In nucleotides, the CDR3 is TGCGCCAGGGGGCCGTGGGAGGGGATAAGCAATCAGCCCCAGCATTTT. Residues: CARGPWEGISNQPQHF.

The chain recombines TRBV5-1 with TRBJ2-7; TRBD1 matches at 8 bases. Trimming cost V 4 bases and J 3 bases; bases outside gene matches: 9. Germline V gives CDR1 SGHRS, CDR2 YFSETQ. The length of the CDR3 is 15 residues. The CDR3 spells CASSPGTGYDYEQYF. The CDR3 nucleotides are TGCGCCAGCAGCCCCGGGACAGGCTATGACTACGAGCAGTACTTC.

This clone occurred once. The chain uses TRBV5-1 and TRBJ1-2, with D tentatively TRBD1 (6 bases). The V gene lost 0 bases and the J gene lost 8 bases, with 14 bases spanning the gap. CDR3 length: 14 amino acids. Germline CDR1 reads SGHRS; CDR2 reads YFSETQ. The CDR3 DNA follows: TGCGCCAGCAGCTTGGCATTGGGGACAAGAGGCTACACCTTC. Protein: CASSLALGTRGYTF. Supplemented by reference TRBV5-1 and TRBJ1-2, the full variable domain reads KAGVTQTPRYLIKTRGQQVTLSCSPISGHRSVSWYQQTPGQGLQFLFEYFSETQRNKGNFPGRFSGRQFSNSRSEMNVSTLELGDSALYLCASSLALGTRGYTFGSGTRLTVV.

This clone was recorded a few times. The rearrangement joins TRBV11-2 to TRBJ2-7, with D maybe TRBD2 (5 bases). The germline V gene has CDR1 SGHAT and CDR2 FQNNGV. V lost 4 bases and J lost 6, with 10 bases in between. This CDR3 is built from 12 residues. The CDR3 loop is CASSYGESEQYF. CDR3 bases: TGTGCCAGCAGCTACGGGGAGAGCGAGCAGTACTTC.

In DNA, the CDR3 is TGTGCCAGCAGTTTATTTTTGGCCCTAGACGGGGGGGCGGATCAGCCCCAGCATTTT. As protein: CASSLFLALDGGADQPQHF. The genes are TRBV28 and TRBJ1-5, with a weak D call TRBD1 (6 bases). Germline V CDR1 and CDR2: MDHEN, SYDVKM. There are 19 residues in the CDR3. V was shortened by 1 base and J by 5 bases, with 24 bases between the two germline ends. Complete variable domain (other parts from reference TRBV28 and TRBJ1-5): DVKVTQSSRYLVKRTGEKVFLECVQDMDHENMFWYRQDPGLGLRLIYFSYDVKMKEKGDIPEGYSVSREKKERFSLILESASTNQTSMYLCASSLFLALDGGADQPQHFGDGTRLSIL.

The chain links TRBV6-5 to TRBJ2-2; D uncertain. This CDR3 is built from 11 residues. CDR1 is MNHEY, CDR2 SVGAGI, per germline. The ends were cut back, 8 bases at V and 7 bases at J, with 8 bases in the middle. CDR3 sequence (DNA): TGTGCCAGCTGGGCGTTCGGGGAGCTGTTTTTT. Its protein product is CASWAFGELFF.

This chain uses TRBV6-2 or TRBV6-3 with TRBJ2-1, with D unresolved. The V end was cut by 2 bases, the J end by 0 bases, with 5 bases between. The V gene's germline CDR1 is MNHEY and CDR2 SVGEGT. There are 14 residues in the CDR3. CDR3 residues: CASSYESSYNEQFF. CDR3 coding DNA: TGTGCCAGCAGTTACGAGAGCTCCTACAATGAGCAGTTCTTC.

The V and J genes are TRBV11-2 and TRBJ1-2; TRBD1 is a possible D gene (5 bases). The CDR3 has 13 residues. Trimming pared 3 bases from V and 10 bases from J, leaving 15 bases between. Germline lookup yields CDR1 SGHAT and CDR2 FQNNGV. CDR3 protein: CASSFKTGGVYTF. CDR3 in DNA: TGTGCCAGCAGCTTTAAAACCGGGGGGGTCTACACCTTC.

This chain connects TRBV6-5 to TRBJ2-1, with a possible D match to TRBD2 (5 bases). The CDR3 totals 15 residues. V lost 2 bases to trimming and J lost 4 bases, with 12 bases between them. Germline CDR1 and CDR2: MNHEY and SVGAGI. The CDR3 loop is CASSYEGADYNEQFF. The CDR3 DNA is TGTGCCAGCAGTTACGAGGGCGCAGATTACAATGAGCAGTTCTTC.

The chain has TRBV27 and TRBJ2-5; 11 nucleotides agree with TRBD1. Germline trimming cut 2 bases from V and 4 bases from J; bases unmatched to any gene: 3. Germline-derived CDR1 and CDR2 are MNHEY and SMNVEV (reference sequence). The CDR3 is 15 residues long. CDR3 sequence (DNA): TGTGCCAGCAGTTTAGGACAGGGGGCACGAGAGACCCAGTACTTC. Translated: CASSLGQGARETQYF.

This clone was picked up one time. This chain links TRBV7-6 with TRBJ2-1; possibly TRBD2 for D (7 bases). Trimming removed 0 bases from V and 9 bases from J, with 9 bases in between. From germline, CDR1 is SGHVS and CDR2 FNYEAQ. The CDR3 covers 13 residues. CDR3 residues: CASSLARGGEQFF. The CDR3 bases are TGTGCCAGCAGCTTAGCAAGGGGGGGTGAGCAGTTCTTC.

The J gene is TRBJ2-1, the V gene TRBV28; 9 bases align to TRBD2. Per germline, CDR1 MDHEN and CDR2 SYDVKM. V was pared by 2 bases and J by 10 bases, with 6 bases of the junction left unmatched. This CDR3 region has 14 residues. The CDR3 bases are TGTGCCAGCAGTTTACCCATGACTAGCGGAGAGCAGTTCTTC. This gives the protein CASSLPMTSGEQFF.